This passage covers 25 T cell receptor beta chains from one sample sequenced in a study of cytomegalovirus exposure and HLA in healthy donors (dated by TCRdb to the late 2010s). The method was the immunoSEQ multiplex PCR assay. The multiplex PCR relied on a mix of 60 forward primers for TCR Vbeta segments and 13 reverse primers for TCR Jbeta segments. TCRdb re-hosts the immuneACCESS table, in-frame sequences only. Its copies lack some clones; in the studies checked, an unresolved V gene accounts for under half of them, and the cause for the rest is not known. The sample includes around 210,000 clones, with roughly 78% observed a single time. The leading ten clones occupy roughly 0.45% of the sample. Material for sequencing was PBMCs. The source of these receptors is a boy aged 10-17 years in good health and CMV-seronegative.

The chain combines TRBV5-5 with TRBJ1-2, with 10 bases fitting TRBD1. From germline, CDR1 is SGHKS and CDR2 YYEKEE (reference sequence). V shed 0 bases, J shed 2 bases, and the junction held 4 bases outside the gene matches. The CDR3 totals 16 residues. CDR3 amino acids: CASSLGGTGVNYGYTF. CDR3 DNA: TGTGCCAGCAGCTTGGGTGGGACAGGGGTAAACTATGGCTACACCTTC.

The chain is built from TRBV6-1 and TRBJ1-5; D not resolved. CDR3 length: 13 residues. The germline V and J ends were trimmed by 6 bases and 7 bases, with 13 bases remaining between them. Germline lookup yields CDR1 MNHNS and CDR2 SASEGT. In nucleotides, the CDR3 is TGTGCCAGCAGCCCAACGGGGAACCAGCCCCAGCATTTT. It specifies CASSPTGNQPQHF.

DNA of the CDR3: TGTGCCAGCAGTTGTTGTCGGGGGTCCTACAATGAGCAGTTCTTC. Residues: CASSCCRGSYNEQFF. The V gene is TRBV9, the J gene TRBJ2-1; tentatively, D is TRBD2 (6 bases). The ends were cut back, 5 bases at V and 1 base at J, with 13 bases in the middle. Germline V gene data show CDR1 as SGDLS and CDR2 as YYNGEE. This CDR3 comprises 15 residues.

V and J are TRBV27 and TRBJ2-3, with 9 bases lining up with TRBD2. CDR3 length equals 15 residues. The germline V gene encodes CDR1 MNHEY and CDR2 SMNVEV (reference sequence). V was pared by 6 bases and J by 3 bases, with 7 bases of the junction left unmatched. The CDR3 DNA sequence: TGTGCCAGCAGGTCCGGGACTAGCATAACAGATACGCAGTATTTT. It specifies CASRSGTSITDTQYF.

This rearrangement joins TRBV27 to TRBJ2-7; no firm D call. Germline V CDR1 and CDR2: MNHEY, SMNVEV (reference sequence). Trimming removed 7 bases at V and 2 bases at J, with 12 bases between. This CDR3 is 13 amino acids long. CDR3 sequence: CASTHGRTYEQYF. The CDR3 DNA is TGTGCCAGCACCCATGGCAGGACCTACGAGCAGTACTTC.

The rearrangement uses TRBV19 and TRBJ1-6, with D tentatively TRBD1 (6 bases). Germline values: CDR1 LNHDA, CDR2 SQIVND (reference sequence). The CDR3 sequence is 13 residues long. V lost 9 bases to trimming and J lost 8 bases, with 14 bases between them. This CDR3 is CASSQGGDSPLHF. The DNA for the CDR3 is TGTGCCAGCTCACAGGGTGGGGATTCACCCCTCCACTTT.

The chain uses TRBV21-1 and TRBJ2-7; whether TRBD1, the table's D call, matches the DNA was not checked. TRBV21-1 is termed a pseudogene. The CDR3 runs 18 residues. The CDR3 DNA reads as TGTGCCAGCCCCTTCCCGGCGGGGGAGGGACAGGAAGCCTACGAGCAGTACTTC. This sequence encodes CASPFPAGEGQEAYEQYF.

This chain uses TRBV27 with TRBJ1-2; maybe TRBD1 (6 bases). Trimming removed 3 bases at V and 0 bases at J, with 8 bases between. This CDR3 spans 14 amino acids. Germline V gives CDR1 MNHEY, CDR2 SMNVEV (reference sequence). The CDR3: CASSFGGPNYGYTF. CDR3 nucleotides: TGTGCCAGCAGTTTCGGGGGGCCTAACTATGGCTACACCTTC.

V usage is TRBV7-8 and J usage is TRBJ1-5; the D gene is possibly TRBD1 (6 bases). Germline-derived CDR1 and CDR2 are SGHVS and FQNEAQ. The CDR3 runs 18 residues. V was clipped by 5 bases and J by 0 bases, with 20 bases between them. CDR3 nucleotides: TGTGCCAGCAGCCCGTCCCGGGGGGCACCCGATAGCAATCAGCCCCAGCATTTT. Protein sequence: CASSPSRGAPDSNQPQHF.

This rearrangement joins TRBV30 to TRBJ2-3, with 7 bases aligning to TRBD2. The CDR3 has 16 amino acids. The V gene end was trimmed by 7 bases and the J gene end by 0 bases; junction bases not matched to a gene: 13. Germline CDR1 reads GTSNPN; CDR2 reads SVGIG (reference sequence). The CDR3 reads CASGRERAQSTDTQYF. The CDR3, as DNA: TGTGCCTCCGGGCGGGAGAGGGCCCAGAGCACAGATACGCAGTATTTT.

This chain connects TRBV19 to TRBJ1-1; D is uncertain. With 0 bases removed from V and 0 bases from J, the gap between germline ends came to 14 bases. The CDR3 runs to 17 residues. Per the germline V gene, CDR1 is LNHDA and CDR2 is SQIVND (reference sequence). CDR3 sequence: CASSIDTDFGVNTEAFF. The CDR3 DNA follows: TGTGCCAGTAGTATAGATACGGACTTCGGGGTGAACACTGAAGCTTTCTTT.

The rearrangement links TRBV11-2 to TRBJ1-1, with 8 bases identical to TRBD1. This CDR3 comprises 12 residues. Trimming removed 5 bases from V and 7 bases from J; junction bases left unmatched: 3. The germline V gene encodes CDR1 SGHAT and CDR2 FQNNGV. The DNA for the CDR3 is TGTGCCAGCAGCCCGGGACAGGATGAAGCTTTCTTT. As protein: CASSPGQDEAFF.

This clone was recorded a few times. The rearrangement links TRBV29-1 to TRBJ1-2; weak D call: TRBD1 (5 bases). The CDR3 sequence is 11 residues long. In germline, CDR1 is SQVTM, CDR2 ANQGSEA. Trimming shortened V by 3 bases and J by 8 bases, and 10 bases separated the two germline ends. CDR3 sequence reads: CSVDGGGGYTF. The CDR3 DNA reads TGCAGCGTTGACGGGGGTGGAGGCTACACCTTC.

The chain employs TRBV5-4 and TRBJ1-1, with TRBD1 matching over 9 bases. CDR1 and CDR2 (germline): SGHNT, YYREEE (reference sequence). CDR3 length equals 15 residues. V trimming: 2 bases; J trimming: 0 bases; junction bases outside the gene matches: 2. The chain's CDR3 is CASSLGQGLNTEAFF. The CDR3 nucleotides are TGTGCCAGCAGCTTAGGACAGGGGCTGAACACTGAAGCTTTCTTT.

The chain has TRBV5-1 and TRBJ2-1; 7 nucleotides line up with TRBD2. V shed 0 bases and J 5 bases; nucleotides not matched to a gene: 5. The CDR3 has 15 amino acids. Germline V gene lookup returns CDR1 SGHRS and CDR2 YFSETQ. Here the CDR3 reads CASSLAPAGDNEQFF. The CDR3 DNA reads TGCGCCAGCAGCTTGGCCCCCGCGGGGGACAATGAGCAGTTCTTC.

The chain uses TRBV29-1 and TRBJ1-2, with a weak D call TRBD1 (6 bases). V was shortened by 1 base and J by 8 bases, with 14 bases between the two germline ends. This CDR3 is 13 amino acids long. Per the germline V gene, CDR1 is SQVTM and CDR2 is ANQGSEA. CDR3 protein: CSVEGQAQGGYTF. CDR3 DNA sequence: TGCAGCGTTGAAGGACAGGCCCAAGGGGGCTACACCTTC.

This clone has just one count. CDR3 in amino acids: CASRGLAGDYSYEQYF. The DNA of the CDR3 is TGTGCCAGCAGGGGACTAGCGGGGGACTATTCCTACGAGCAGTACTTC. V gene TRBV2 combines with J gene TRBJ2-7; 14 bases align to TRBD2. The CDR3 length is 16 residues. V lost 6 bases and J lost 1; bases outside the gene matches: 5. Germline CDR1 reads SNHLY; CDR2 reads FYNNEI. Combining the CDR3 with reference TRBV2 and TRBJ2-7 gives the whole variable domain EPEVTQTPSHQVTQMGQEVILRCVPISNHLYFYWYRQILGQKVEFLVSFYNNEISEKSEIFDDQFSVERPDGSNFTLKIRSTKLEDSAMYFCASRGLAGDYSYEQYFGPGTRLTVT.

V is TRBV5-1 and J is TRBJ2-7; 9 nucleotides align to TRBD1. The CDR3 is 14 residues long. CDR1 SGHRS and CDR2 YFSETQ come from the germline V gene. Germline trimming cut 0 bases from V and 5 bases from J; bases unmatched to any gene: 3. The CDR3 here is CASSLDRGLNEQYF. For the CDR3, the DNA is TGCGCCAGCAGCTTGGACAGGGGGCTCAACGAGCAGTACTTC.

To note about this clone: The junction and the germline gene differ at one end; a read error may be behind it. This chain links TRBV6-1 with TRBJ2-4; a weak D match, TRBD2 (5 bases). Germline-derived CDR1 and CDR2 are MNHNS and SASEGT. The CDR3 length is 13 residues. CDR3: CSTADIAKNIQYF. The CDR3 DNA follows: TGCAGCACAGCGGATATAGCCAAAAACATTCAGTACTTC.

This chain uses TRBV9 with TRBJ2-3, with 9 bases lining up with TRBD2. The CDR3 runs 16 residues. Germline assignment: CDR1 SGDLS and CDR2 YYNGEE. The ends lost 2 bases at V and 0 bases at J; junction bases unmatched: 4. CDR3 DNA sequence: TGTGCCAGCAGCGTTAGCGGGGGAACTAGCACAGATACGCAGTATTTT. The encoded protein is CASSVSGGTSTDTQYF.

V and J are TRBV5-6 and TRBJ2-7, with TRBD1 identical over 7 bases. Germline V gives CDR1 SGHDT, CDR2 YYEEEE. The CDR3 sequence is 15 residues long. V lost 2 bases and J lost 0; bases outside the gene matches: 5. Here the CDR3 reads CASSFLDRISYEQYF. The CDR3 DNA follows: TGTGCCAGCAGCTTCTTGGACAGGATCTCCTACGAGCAGTACTTC.

The genes are TRBV11-3 and TRBJ1-5; D unresolved. Germline CDR1 reads SGHNT; CDR2 reads YENEEA. V lost 0 bases and J 7 bases, leaving 7 bases between the germline ends. This CDR3 is built from 13 residues. The CDR3 nucleotides read TGTGCCAGCAGCTTAGAATCAAGCCAGCCCCAGCATTTT. This translates into CASSLESSQPQHF.

This clone was seen a handful of times. The V call is TRBV7-8, the J call TRBJ2-2, with a weak D call TRBD1 (6 bases). The CDR3 contains 16 residues. Germline CDR1 SGHVS, CDR2 FQNEAQ. Trimming pared 4 bases from V and 3 bases from J, leaving 15 bases between. In nucleotides, the CDR3 is TGTGCCAGCAGCTACCGTAGGGGGACCTACACCGGGGAGCTGTTTTTT. It specifies CASSYRRGTYTGELFF.

The chain joins TRBV7-9 to TRBJ1-5; no firm D call. V was shortened by 5 bases and J by 5 bases, with 10 bases between the two germline ends. There are 13 residues in the CDR3. Germline V lookup: CDR1 SEHNR, CDR2 FQNEAQ (reference sequence). CDR3: CASSQTGDQPQHF. As DNA, the CDR3 is TGTGCCAGCAGCCAGACGGGAGATCAGCCCCAGCATTTT.

The V call is TRBV29-1, the J call TRBJ1-1; D perhaps matches TRBD1 (6 bases). The CDR3 covers 13 residues. The V gene's germline CDR1 is SQVTM and CDR2 ANQGSEA. Trimming stripped 4 bases from V and 0 bases from J, with 9 bases between. The CDR3 nucleotides read TGCAGCGTTGCTTGGACAGTGAACACTGAAGCTTTCTTT. It codes for CSVAWTVNTEAFF.